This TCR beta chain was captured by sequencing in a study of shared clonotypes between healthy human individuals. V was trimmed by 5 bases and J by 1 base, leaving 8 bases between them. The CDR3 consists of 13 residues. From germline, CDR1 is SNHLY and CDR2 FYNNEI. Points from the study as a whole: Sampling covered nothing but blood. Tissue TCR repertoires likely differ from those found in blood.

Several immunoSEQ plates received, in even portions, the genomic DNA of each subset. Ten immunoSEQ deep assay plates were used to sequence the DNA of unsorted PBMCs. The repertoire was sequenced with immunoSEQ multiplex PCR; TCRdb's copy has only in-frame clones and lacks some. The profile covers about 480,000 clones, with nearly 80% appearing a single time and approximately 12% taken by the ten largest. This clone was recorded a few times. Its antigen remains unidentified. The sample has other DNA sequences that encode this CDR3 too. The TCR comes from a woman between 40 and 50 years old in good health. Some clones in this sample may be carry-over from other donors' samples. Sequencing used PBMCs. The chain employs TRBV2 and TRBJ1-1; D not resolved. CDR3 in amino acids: CASSRDGNTEAFF. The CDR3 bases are TGTGCCAGCAGTCGTGATGGGAACACTGAAGCTTTCTTT.